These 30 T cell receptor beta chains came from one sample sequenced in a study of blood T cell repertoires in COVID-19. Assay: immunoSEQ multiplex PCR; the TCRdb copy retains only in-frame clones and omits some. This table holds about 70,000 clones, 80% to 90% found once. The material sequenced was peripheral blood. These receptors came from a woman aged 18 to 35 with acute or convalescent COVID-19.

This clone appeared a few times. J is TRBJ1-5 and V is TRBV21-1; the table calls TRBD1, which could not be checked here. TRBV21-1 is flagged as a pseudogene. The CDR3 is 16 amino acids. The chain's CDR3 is CASSKTPGTADQPQHF. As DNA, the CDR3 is TGTGCCAGCAGCAAAACACCCGGGACAGCCGATCAGCCCCAGCATTTT.

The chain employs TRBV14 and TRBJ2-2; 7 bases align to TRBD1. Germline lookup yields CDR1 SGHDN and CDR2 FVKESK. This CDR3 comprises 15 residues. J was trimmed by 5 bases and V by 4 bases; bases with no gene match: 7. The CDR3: CASSPGDSWTGELFF. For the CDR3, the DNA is TGTGCCAGCAGCCCCGGGGACAGCTGGACCGGGGAGCTGTTTTTT.

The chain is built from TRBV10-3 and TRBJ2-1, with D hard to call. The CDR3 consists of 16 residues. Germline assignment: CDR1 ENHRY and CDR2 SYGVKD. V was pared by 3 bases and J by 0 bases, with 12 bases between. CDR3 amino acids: CAISETQASSYNEQFF. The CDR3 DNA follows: TGTGCCATCAGTGAAACCCAGGCGAGCTCCTACAATGAGCAGTTCTTC.

DNA for the CDR3: TGTGCCAGCAGTGAAGCTTGGGAGAGGCAAGATGGCTACACCTTC. Residues: CASSEAWERQDGYTF. V and J are TRBV6-1 and TRBJ1-2; D is uncertain. This CDR3 has 15 amino acids. Germline V CDR1 and CDR2: MNHNS, SASEGT. Trimming pared 0 bases from V and 6 bases from J, leaving 14 bases between.

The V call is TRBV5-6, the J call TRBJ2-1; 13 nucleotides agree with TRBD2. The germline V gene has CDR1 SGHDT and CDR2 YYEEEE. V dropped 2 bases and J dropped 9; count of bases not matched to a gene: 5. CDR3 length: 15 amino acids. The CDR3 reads CASSFSGTSGTEQFF. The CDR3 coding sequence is TGTGCCAGCAGCTTTTCCGGGACTAGCGGGACTGAGCAGTTCTTC.

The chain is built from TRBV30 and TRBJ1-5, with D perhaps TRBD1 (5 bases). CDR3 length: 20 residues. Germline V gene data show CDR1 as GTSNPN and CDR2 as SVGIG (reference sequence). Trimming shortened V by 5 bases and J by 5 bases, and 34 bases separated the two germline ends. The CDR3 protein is CAWPTPGLPSLWGGYQPQHF. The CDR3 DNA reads TGTGCCTGGCCAACGCCGGGACTTCCGTCCCTCTGGGGGGGGTATCAGCCCCAGCATTTT.

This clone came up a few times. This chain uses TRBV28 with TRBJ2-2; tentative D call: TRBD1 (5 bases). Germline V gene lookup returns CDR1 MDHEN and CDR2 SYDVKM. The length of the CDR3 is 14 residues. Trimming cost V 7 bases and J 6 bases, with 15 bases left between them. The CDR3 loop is CASKSGGQAGELFF. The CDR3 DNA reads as TGTGCCAGCAAATCGGGTGGACAAGCCGGGGAGCTGTTTTTT.

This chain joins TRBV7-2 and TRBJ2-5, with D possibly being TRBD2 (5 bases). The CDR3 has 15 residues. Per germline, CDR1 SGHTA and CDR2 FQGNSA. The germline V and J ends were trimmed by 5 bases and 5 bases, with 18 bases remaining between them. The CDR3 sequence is CASSAEGLPRETQYF. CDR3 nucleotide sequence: TGTGCCAGCAGCGCCGAGGGCCTACCCCGTGAGACCCAGTACTTC.

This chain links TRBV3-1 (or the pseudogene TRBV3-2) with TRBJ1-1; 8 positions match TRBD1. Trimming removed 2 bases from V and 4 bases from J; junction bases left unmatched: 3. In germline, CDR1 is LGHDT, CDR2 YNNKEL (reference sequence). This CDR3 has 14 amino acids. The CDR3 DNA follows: TGTGCCAGCAGCCAACTTACAGGGGGCACTGAAGCTTTCTTT. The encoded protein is CASSQLTGGTEAFF.

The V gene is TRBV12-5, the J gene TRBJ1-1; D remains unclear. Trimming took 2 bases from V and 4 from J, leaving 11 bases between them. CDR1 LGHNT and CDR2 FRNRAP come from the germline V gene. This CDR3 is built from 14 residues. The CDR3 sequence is CASGLPPPVTEAFF. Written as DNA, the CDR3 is TGTGCTAGTGGTTTGCCACCCCCGGTCACTGAAGCTTTCTTT.

The CDR3: CASSYSAGTGAGNEQFF. The CDR3 DNA sequence: TGTGCCAGCAGTTACTCAGCCGGGACAGGGGCGGGGAATGAGCAGTTCTTC. The chain combines TRBV6-2 or TRBV6-3 with TRBJ2-1, with TRBD1 matching 10 bases. The CDR3 is 17 residues long. J was trimmed by 7 bases and V by 0 bases; bases with no gene match: 9. The germline CDR1 and CDR2 sequences are MNHEY and SVGEGT.

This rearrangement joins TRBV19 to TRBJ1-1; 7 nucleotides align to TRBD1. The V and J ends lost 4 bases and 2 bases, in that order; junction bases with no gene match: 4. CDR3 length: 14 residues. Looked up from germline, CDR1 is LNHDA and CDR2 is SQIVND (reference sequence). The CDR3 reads CASSNRGRNTEAFF. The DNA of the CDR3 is TGTGCCAGTAGTAACAGGGGACGAAACACTGAAGCTTTCTTT.

DNA of the CDR3: TGTGCCAGCTCACCAAGTACTAGCGGGGGGAATGAGCAGTTCTTC. It specifies CASSPSTSGGNEQFF. The chain has TRBV18 and TRBJ2-1, with 12 nucleotides matching TRBD2. Unmatched junction bases numbered 3, after V lost 2 bases and J lost 7 bases. Germline CDR1 and CDR2: KGHSH and LQKENI. The CDR3 extends over 15 amino acids.

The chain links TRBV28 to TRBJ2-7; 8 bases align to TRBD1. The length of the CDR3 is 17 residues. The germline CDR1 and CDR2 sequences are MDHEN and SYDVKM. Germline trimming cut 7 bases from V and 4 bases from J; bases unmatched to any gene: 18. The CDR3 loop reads CASTKGQGKSFRYEQYF. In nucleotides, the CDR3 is TGTGCCAGCACCAAAGGACAGGGAAAATCTTTTCGGTACGAGCAGTACTTC.

The CDR3 spells CASSRFTSGTVHEQYF. The CDR3 DNA sequence: TGTGCCAGCAGCCGCTTTACTAGCGGGACGGTCCACGAGCAGTACTTC. The V and J genes are TRBV7-6 and TRBJ2-7; TRBD2 matches at 10 bases. J lost 5 bases, V lost 5 bases, and 12 bases had no gene match. Germline-derived CDR1 and CDR2 are SGHVS and FNYEAQ. The CDR3 extends over 16 amino acids.

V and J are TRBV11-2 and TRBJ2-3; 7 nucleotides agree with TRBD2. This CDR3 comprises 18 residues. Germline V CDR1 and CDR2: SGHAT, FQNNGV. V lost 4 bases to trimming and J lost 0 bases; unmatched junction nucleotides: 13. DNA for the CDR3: TGTGCCAGCAGCTCATCAGCGGGATCAAGTGCTAGCACAGATACGCAGTATTTT. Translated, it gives CASSSSAGSSASTDTQYF.

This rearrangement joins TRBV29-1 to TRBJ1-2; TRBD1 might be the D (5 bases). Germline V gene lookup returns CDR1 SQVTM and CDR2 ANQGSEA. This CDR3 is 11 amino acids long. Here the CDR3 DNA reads TGCGCGGACACAACTTTCTATGGCTACACCTTC. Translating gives CADTTFYGYTF.

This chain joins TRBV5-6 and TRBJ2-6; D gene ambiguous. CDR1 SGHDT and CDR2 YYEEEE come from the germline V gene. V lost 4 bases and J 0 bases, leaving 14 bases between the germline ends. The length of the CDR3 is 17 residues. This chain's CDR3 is CASSNGAIVSGANVLTF. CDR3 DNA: TGTGCCAGCAGCAACGGAGCGATCGTCTCTGGGGCCAACGTCCTGACTTTC.

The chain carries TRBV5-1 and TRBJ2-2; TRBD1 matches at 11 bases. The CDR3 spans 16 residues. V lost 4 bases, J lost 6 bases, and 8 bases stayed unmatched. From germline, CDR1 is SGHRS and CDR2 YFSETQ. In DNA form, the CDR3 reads TGCGCCAGCAGCAGCGGACAGGGGGCGTATTCCGGGGAGCTGTTTTTT. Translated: CASSSGQGAYSGELFF.

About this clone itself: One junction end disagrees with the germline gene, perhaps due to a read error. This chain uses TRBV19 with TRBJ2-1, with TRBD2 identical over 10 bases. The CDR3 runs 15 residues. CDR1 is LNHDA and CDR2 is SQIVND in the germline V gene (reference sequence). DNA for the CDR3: TGTGCCAGTAGTCGCACTAGCGGGATCTACTATGAGCAGTTCTTC. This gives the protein CASSRTSGIYYEQFF.

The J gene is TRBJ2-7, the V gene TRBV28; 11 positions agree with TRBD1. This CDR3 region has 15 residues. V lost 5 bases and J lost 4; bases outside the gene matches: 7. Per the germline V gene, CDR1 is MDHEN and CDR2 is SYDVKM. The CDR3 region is CASSPPGQGDYEQYF. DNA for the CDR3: TGTGCCAGCAGTCCACCGGGACAGGGGGATTACGAGCAGTACTTC.

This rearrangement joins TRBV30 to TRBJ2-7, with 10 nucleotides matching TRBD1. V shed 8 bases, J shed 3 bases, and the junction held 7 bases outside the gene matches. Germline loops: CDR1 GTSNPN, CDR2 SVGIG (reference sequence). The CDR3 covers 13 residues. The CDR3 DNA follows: TGTGCCGGCGGACAGGGGGAAAACTACGAGCAGTACTTC. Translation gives CAGGQGENYEQYF.

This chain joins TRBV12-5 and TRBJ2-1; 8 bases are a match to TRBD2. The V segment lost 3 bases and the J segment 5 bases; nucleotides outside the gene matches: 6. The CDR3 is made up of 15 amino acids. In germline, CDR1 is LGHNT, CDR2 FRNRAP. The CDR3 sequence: CASGLGGGSHNEQFF. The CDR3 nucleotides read TGTGCTAGTGGTTTAGGCGGGGGGTCCCACAATGAGCAGTTCTTC. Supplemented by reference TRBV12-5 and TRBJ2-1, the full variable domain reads DARVTQTPRHKVTEMGQEVTMRCQPILGHNTVFWYRQTMMQGLELLAYFRNRAPLDDSGMPKDRFSAEMPDATLATLKIQPSEPRDSAVYFCASGLGGGSHNEQFFGPGTRLTVL.

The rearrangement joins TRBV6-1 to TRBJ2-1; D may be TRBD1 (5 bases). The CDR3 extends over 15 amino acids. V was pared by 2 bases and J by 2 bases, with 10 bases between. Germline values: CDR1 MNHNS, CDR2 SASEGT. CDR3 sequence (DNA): TGTGCCAGCAGTGAATTGCAGGGTCCCTACAATGAGCAGTTCTTC. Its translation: CASSELQGPYNEQFF.

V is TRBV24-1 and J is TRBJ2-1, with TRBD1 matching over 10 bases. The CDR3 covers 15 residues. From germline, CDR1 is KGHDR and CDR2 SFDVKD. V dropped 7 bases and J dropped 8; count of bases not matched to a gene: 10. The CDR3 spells CATSSRDRGFDEQFF. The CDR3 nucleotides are TGTGCCACCAGCTCCCGGGACAGGGGTTTCGATGAGCAGTTCTTC.

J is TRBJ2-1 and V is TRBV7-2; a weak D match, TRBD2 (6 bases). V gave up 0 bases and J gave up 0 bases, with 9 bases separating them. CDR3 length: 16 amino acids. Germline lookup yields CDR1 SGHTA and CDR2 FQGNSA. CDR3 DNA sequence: TGTGCCAGCAGCTTAGCTAGCGGAAACTCCTACAATGAGCAGTTCTTC. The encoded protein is CASSLASGNSYNEQFF.

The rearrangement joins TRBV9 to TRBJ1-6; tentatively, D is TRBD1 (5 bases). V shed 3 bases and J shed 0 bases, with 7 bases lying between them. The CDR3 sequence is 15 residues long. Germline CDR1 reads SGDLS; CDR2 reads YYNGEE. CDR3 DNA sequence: TGTGCCAGCAGCGCCGGACACTCCTATAATTCACCCCTCCACTTT. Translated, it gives CASSAGHSYNSPLHF.

The DNA for the CDR3 is TGTGCCAGCAGCCCCCCGGTAAAGGACAGTGGCTCCTACGAGCAGTACTTC. It encodes CASSPPVKDSGSYEQYF. V gene TRBV7-9 combines with J gene TRBJ2-7; D may be TRBD1 (6 bases). CDR1 and CDR2 (germline): SEHNR, FQNEAQ (reference sequence). Deletions cut 5 bases from V and 0 bases from J, with 20 bases between. The CDR3 extends over 17 amino acids.

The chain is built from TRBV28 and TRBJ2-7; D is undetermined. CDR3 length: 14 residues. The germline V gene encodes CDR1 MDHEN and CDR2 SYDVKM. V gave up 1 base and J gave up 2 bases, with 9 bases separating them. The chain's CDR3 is CASSLSLVAYEQYF. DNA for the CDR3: TGTGCCAGCAGTTTATCGCTAGTGGCCTACGAGCAGTACTTC.

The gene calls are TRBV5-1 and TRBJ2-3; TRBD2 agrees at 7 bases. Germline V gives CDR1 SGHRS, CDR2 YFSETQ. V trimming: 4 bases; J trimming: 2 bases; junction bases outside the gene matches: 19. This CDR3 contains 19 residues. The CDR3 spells CASSTGVGAGEFFTDTQYF. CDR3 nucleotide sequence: TGCGCCAGCAGCACGGGGGTAGGGGCGGGAGAGTTCTTCACAGATACGCAGTATTTT. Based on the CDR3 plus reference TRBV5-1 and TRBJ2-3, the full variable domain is KAGVTQTPRYLIKTRGQQVTLSCSPISGHRSVSWYQQTPGQGLQFLFEYFSETQRNKGNFPGRFSGRQFSNSRSEMNVSTLELGDSALYLCASSTGVGAGEFFTDTQYFGPGTRLTVL.